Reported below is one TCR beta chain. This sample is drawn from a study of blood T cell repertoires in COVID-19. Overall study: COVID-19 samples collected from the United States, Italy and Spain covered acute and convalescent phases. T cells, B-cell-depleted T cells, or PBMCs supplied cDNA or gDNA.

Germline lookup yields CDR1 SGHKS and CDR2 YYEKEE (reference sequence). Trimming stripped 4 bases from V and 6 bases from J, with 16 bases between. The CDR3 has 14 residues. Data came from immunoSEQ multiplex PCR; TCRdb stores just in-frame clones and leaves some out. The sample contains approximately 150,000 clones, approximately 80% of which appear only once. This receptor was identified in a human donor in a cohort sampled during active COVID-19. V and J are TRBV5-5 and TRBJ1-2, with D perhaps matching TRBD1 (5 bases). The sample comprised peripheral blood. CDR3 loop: CASSGEGADDGYTF. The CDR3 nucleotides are TGTGCCAGCAGCGGGGAAGGGGCAGATGATGGCTACACCTTC.